A selection of T cell receptor beta chains follows, all from one sample in a study of blood T cell repertoires in COVID-19. TCRdb keeps only in-frame clones here, not all; method: immunoSEQ multiplex PCR. The sample includes approximately 75,000 clones, approximately 90% of them seen just once. The specimen was peripheral blood. Receptors originate from a human donor in a cohort sampled during active COVID-19. Both conserved end residues are part of each CDR3. A D gene is named only where the DNA matches it firmly. Not every row has a clone size; where given, it reads once, few, many or a size class.

>TRBJ2-2|.|.|TRBV7-9
CASSLARQNTGELFF
TGTGCCAGCAGCTTAGCGCGGCAAAACACCGGGGAGCTGTTTTTT
>TRBJ1-1|.|.|TRBV30
CAWSEPGLEAFF
TGTGCCTGGAGTGAACCCGGACTAGAAGCTTTCTTT
>TRBJ2-3|.|TRBD2|TRBV6-5
CASISPGGDTQYF
TGTGCCAGCATCAGCCCGGGGGGAGATACGCAGTATTTT
>TRBJ1-2|.|.|TRBV25-1
CASRGQTYGYTF
TGTGCCAGCAGAGGACAGACCTATGGCTACACCTTC
>TRBJ2-3|.|.|TRBV6-4
CASSEEGTRLIPDTQYF
TGTGCCAGCAGTGAAGAAGGGACTCGGCTAATCCCAGATACGCAGTATTTT
>TRBJ1-6|.|.|TRBV6-1
CASSATDRAYNSPLHF
TGTGCCAGCAGTGCGACAGACCGAGCCTATAATTCACCCCTCCACTTT
>TRBJ1-2|.|.|TRBV3-1/TRBV3-2
CASSFPTANYGYTF
TGTGCCAGCAGCTTCCCGACAGCCAACTATGGCTACACCTTC
>TRBJ2-1|.|TRBD2|TRBV11-3
CASSLGLAGSEQFF
TGTGCCAGCAGCTTAGGTCTAGCGGGTTCCGAGCAGTTCTTC
>TRBJ1-2|.|.|TRBV5-1
CASSWTGQSNYGYTF
TGCGCCAGCAGCTGGACCGGACAGTCAAACTATGGCTACACCTTC
>TRBJ1-2|once|.|TRBV19
CASSPRGGRTYGYTF
TGTGCCAGTAGTCCCCGGGGGGGGCGAACTTATGGCTACACCTTC
>TRBJ2-7|.|TRBD2|TRBV7-6
CASTLAEYSYEQYF
TGTGCCAGTACACTAGCGGAGTACTCCTACGAGCAGTACTTC
>TRBJ2-7|.|TRBD1|TRBV19
CASSTTPGGEQYF
TGTGCCAGTAGTACCACTCCAGGGGGCGAGCAGTACTTC
>TRBJ2-7|.|TRBD2|TRBV6-1
CASSESRLATYEQYF
TGTGCCAGCAGTGAATCCCGACTAGCCACCTACGAGCAGTACTTC
>TRBJ2-7|.|TRBD2|TRBV6-6
CASSWTSGTSYEQYF
TGTGCCAGCAGTTGGACTAGCGGGACCTCCTACGAGCAGTACTTC
>TRBJ1-1|.|TRBD1|TRBV30
CAWSVSRTGTTEAFF
TGTGCCTGGAGTGTATCCCGGACAGGGACGACTGAAGCTTTCTTT
>TRBJ2-7|.|TRBD1|TRBV28
CASRGKRDRVNEQYF
TGTGCCAGCAGGGGAAAACGGGACAGGGTTAACGAGCAGTACTTC
>TRBJ1-6|once|.|TRBV6-6
CASSYGQVYSPLHF
TGTGCCAGCAGTTACGGGCAGGTATATTCACCCCTCCACTTT
>TRBJ2-5|.|.|TRBV4-2
CASSQAGWETQYF
TGTGCCAGCAGCCAAGCGGGGTGGGAGACCCAGTACTTC
>TRBJ2-2|.|TRBD2|TRBV4-2
CASSLASGGGTTGELFF
TGTGCCAGCAGCCTCGCTAGCGGGGGGGGAACTACCGGGGAGCTGTTTTTT
>TRBJ2-6|.|TRBD1|TRBV9
CASSVGTGRVLTF
TGTGCCAGCAGCGTTGGGACAGGGAGGGTCCTGACTTTC
>TRBJ1-1|once|TRBD1|TRBV5-6
CASSPLDRANTEAFF
TGTGCCAGCAGCCCTCTGGACAGGGCGAACACTGAAGCTTTCTTT
>TRBJ2-1|.|TRBD1|TRBV5-5
CASSLTGGGPSGGFF
TGTGCCAGCAGCTTGACAGGGGGCGGACCTTCTGGTGGGTTCTTC
>TRBJ1-6|.|TRBD1|TRBV28
CASSPKTGLIGPLHF
TGTGCCAGCAGTCCAAAGACAGGGCTAATAGGCCCCCTCCACTTT
>TRBJ1-2|.|.|TRBV5-1
CASSLGQDYGYTF
TGCGCCAGCAGCTTGGGACAGGACTATGGCTACACCTTC
>TRBJ2-4|once|TRBD2|TRBV7-6
CASSLVVTSGGAVAKNIQYF
TGTGCCAGCAGCTTAGTGGTGACTAGCGGGGGGGCGGTGGCCAAAAACATTCAGTACTTC
>TRBJ1-2|.|.|TRBV20-1
CSARGAYGYTF
TGCAGTGCTAGAGGGGCCTATGGCTACACCTTC
>TRBJ1-4|.|.|TRBV29-1
CSVGIHGRGGATNEKLFF
TGCAGCGTTGGGATTCACGGCAGGGGTGGTGCAACTAATGAAAAACTGTTTTTT
>TRBJ2-1|.|TRBD2|TRBV7-8
CASSLGTSGGAGNEQFF
TGTGCCAGCAGCCTCGGGACTAGCGGGGGGGCCGGAAATGAGCAGTTCTTC
>TRBJ2-1|.|TRBD1|TRBV4-3
CASSQMGTGDSEQFF
TGCGCCAGCAGCCAGATGGGGACAGGGGATAGTGAGCAGTTCTTC
>TRBJ1-2|.|TRBD1|TRBV27
CASSLSGTGSNYGYTF
TGTGCCAGCAGTTTATCAGGGACAGGGTCGAACTATGGCTACACCTTC
>TRBJ1-2|.|TRBD1|TRBV6-5
CASSRDRVDGYTF
TGTGCCAGCAGTCGCGACAGGGTAGATGGCTACACCTTC
>TRBJ1-1|.|TRBD1|TRBV18
CASSPVETGWENTEAFF
TGTGCCAGCTCACCGGTTGAGACAGGGTGGGAGAACACTGAAGCTTTCTTT
>TRBJ2-3|.|.|TRBV30
CAWSLTADTQYF
TGTGCCTGGAGTCTGACAGCAGATACGCAGTATTTT
>TRBJ2-7|.|.|TRBV20-1
CSAGLASMQYF
TGCAGTGCTGGGCTAGCTTCGATGCAGTACTTC
>TRBJ2-3|.|TRBD2|TRBV28
CASSSGGATDTQYF
TGTGCCAGCTCTAGCGGGGGGGCCACAGATACGCAGTATTTT
>TRBJ2-2|.|TRBD1|TRBV5-6
CASSLPQGAWTGELFF
TGTGCCAGCAGCTTGCCACAGGGGGCATGGACCGGGGAGCTGTTTTTT
>TRBJ2-1|few|.|TRBV10-2
CASNFGQNYNEQFF
TGCGCCAGCAATTTCGGACAAAACTACAATGAGCAGTTCTTC
>TRBJ1-4|.|.|TRBV12-3/TRBV12-4
CASSLWQGEKLFF
TGTGCCAGCAGTTTATGGCAGGGGGAAAAACTGTTTTTT
>TRBJ1-1|.|.|TRBV11-1
CASSLASQAPTNTEAFF
TGTGCCAGCAGCTTAGCTTCGCAGGCCCCTACCAACACTGAAGCTTTCTTT
>TRBJ2-6|.|.|TRBV7-9
CASSFEPRQPDSGANVLTF
TGTGCCAGCAGCTTTGAGCCGAGACAGCCTGACTCTGGGGCCAACGTCCTGACTTTC
>TRBJ2-3|.|.|TRBV7-9
CASSPIGGQADTQYF
TGTGCCAGCAGCCCAATCGGGGGGCAGGCAGATACGCAGTATTTT
>TRBJ2-1|once|.|TRBV7-9
CASSLAGGAHNEQFF
TGTGCCAGCAGCTTAGCTGGGGGGGCACACAATGAGCAGTTCTTC
>TRBJ2-5|.|TRBD2|TRBV10-3
CAISESTSVQETQYF
TGTGCCATCAGTGAGTCGACTAGCGTACAAGAGACCCAGTACTTC
>TRBJ1-1|.|TRBD1|TRBV5-4
CASSLETGTEAFF
TGTGCCAGCAGCTTGGAGACAGGGACTGAAGCTTTCTTT
>TRBJ1-5|.|.|TRBV21-1
CASTSGQGKVKVSNQPQHF
TGTGCCAGCACCTCAGGACAGGGGAAAGTAAAGGTTAGCAATCAGCCCCAGCATTTT
>TRBJ2-3|once|TRBD1|TRBV24-1
CATGRTGATDTQYF
TGTGCCACAGGTAGGACAGGGGCAACAGATACGCAGTATTTT
>TRBJ2-7|.|.|TRBV5-4
CASSLPGRGPYEQYF
TGTGCCAGCAGCTTGCCGGGCAGGGGTCCCTACGAGCAGTACTTC
>TRBJ2-7|few|.|TRBV3-1/TRBV3-2
CASSPRLAIEQYF
TGTGCCAGCAGCCCTCGTCTAGCAATCGAGCAGTACTTC
>TRBJ2-7|once|TRBD1|TRBV5-1
CASSLGQGVYEQYF
TGCGCCAGCAGCCTCGGACAGGGCGTTTACGAGCAGTACTTC
>TRBJ1-3|.|TRBD1|TRBV19
CASSDGGQASGNTIYF
TGTGCCAGTAGTGACGGCGGACAGGCCTCTGGAAACACCATATATTTT
>TRBJ2-7|.|.|TRBV3-1/TRBV3-2
CATSDSYEQYF
TGTGCCACCTCGGACAGCTACGAGCAGTACTTC
>TRBJ2-1|.|TRBD1|TRBV3-1/TRBV3-2
CASSHPPDRVYNEQFF
TGTGCCAGCAGCCATCCCCCCGACAGGGTCTACAATGAGCAGTTCTTC
>TRBJ1-1|.|.|TRBV18
CASSPRDGLRPYTEAFF
TGTGCCAGCTCACCGCGGGATGGTTTACGACCATACACTGAAGCTTTCTTT
>TRBJ2-6|.|.|TRBV7-9
CASSSFGRGLFSGANVLTF
TGTGCCAGCTCCTCGTTCGGTCGGGGACTGTTCTCTGGGGCCAACGTCCTGACTTTC
>TRBJ2-1|.|TRBD2|TRBV7-9
CASSLGGGPRNEQFF
TGTGCCAGCAGCTTAGGCGGGGGGCCAAGGAATGAGCAGTTCTTC
>TRBJ2-2|.|TRBD2|TRBV5-4
CASSFGGRGGLAVTGELFF
TGTGCCAGCAGCTTCGGCGGAAGAGGGGGACTAGCGGTCACCGGGGAGCTGTTTTTT
>TRBJ2-7|.|.|TRBV7-2
CASSLWGDPSEQYF
TGTGCCAGCAGTCTTTGGGGGGATCCTTCCGAGCAGTACTTC